Sequencing of this T cell receptor (beta chain) was carried out in a study of breast tumors, draining lymph nodes, adjacent tissues. Germline assignment: CDR1 SGHTA and CDR2 FQGTGA. This CDR3 contains 15 residues. With V trimmed by 3 bases and J by 2 bases, 5 bases remained unmatched. Axillary draining lymph nodes of breast cancer patients supplied the node samples. Study-wide findings and caveats: Compared with basal-like, luminal-like tumors shared significantly more repertoire with nontumor tissue. Tumor TCR diversity was below lymph nodes but above nontumor tissue. Findings are consistent with lymph node origin and intratumoral expansion of most tumor T cells. Data only fit, rather than demonstrated, lymph node origin of most tumor T cells.

TCRdb recomputed calls from the multiplex PCR reads with MiXCR, one row per CDR3 protein. The data show about 270,000 distinct CDR3 sequences, with 30% to 35% seen just once and more than 1% held by the top ten. Points on this clonotype: Its matching antigen is unknown.

The source is a female donor with breast cancer. Some clones in this sample may be carry-over from other donors' samples. The source material was axillary lymph node tissue. The gene calls are TRBV7-3 and TRBJ2-7; 9 nucleotides align to TRBD2. CDR3 in amino acids: CASSLFLAGPYEQYF. The CDR3 coding sequence is TGTGCCAGCAGCTTGTTCCTAGCGGGACCCTACGAGCAGTACTTC.